One sample yielded the 21 T cell receptor beta chains listed below, sequenced in a study of vaccination effects on CD4 cells after COVID-19. The culture ran for approximately 10 days before CD4+ T cells were isolated. These receptors' antigens are unknown. The method was immunoSEQ multiplex PCR; TCRdb's version includes in-frame clones alone and lacks a portion of them. The sample comprises under 30,000 clones, 65% of which are singletons, and about 9.8% rests with the top ten. This sample comprised CD4+ T cells from PBMCs cultured without peptide, obtained before COVID-19 vaccination. These receptors were collected from a human donor who received a COVID-19 vaccine.

The chain links TRBV12-3 or TRBV12-4 to TRBJ1-5; unclear D gene. The CDR3 runs 13 residues. V dropped 8 bases and J dropped 1 base, with 9 bases sitting between them. CDR3 DNA: TGTGCCAGCCAAAAGACCAGCAATCAGCCCCAGCATTTT. It translates to CASQKTSNQPQHF.

This chain connects TRBV27 to TRBJ1-1; 9 bases line up with TRBD1. Germline lookup yields CDR1 MNHEY and CDR2 SMNVEV (reference sequence). The CDR3 loop spans 15 amino acids. The junction had 11 bases not matched to a gene; V was cut back by 5 bases and J by 7 bases. The CDR3 bases are TGTGCCAGCAGTGAAGGGGGGACAGGGAGGAGTGAAGCTTTCTTT. Translation gives CASSEGGTGRSEAFF.

The rearrangement uses TRBV2 and TRBJ2-7; possible D gene TRBD1, 5 bases. CDR1 is SNHLY and CDR2 is FYNNEI in the germline V gene. V lost 6 bases and J lost 3, with 24 bases in between. The CDR3 contains 17 residues. For the CDR3, the DNA is TGTGCCAGCAGATCCCTCGATTGGGGCAGTTCTTTCTACGAGCAGTACTTC. Protein sequence: CASRSLDWGSSFYEQYF.

The chain carries TRBV5-1 and TRBJ1-1, with TRBD1 identical over 7 bases. This CDR3 contains 15 residues. In germline, CDR1 is SGHRS, CDR2 YFSETQ. With V trimmed by 4 bases and J by 1 base, 7 bases remained unmatched. The CDR3 here is CASSQTGLGNTEAFF. CDR3 bases: TGCGCCAGCAGCCAGACAGGGTTGGGGAACACTGAAGCTTTCTTT.

J is TRBJ2-5 and V is TRBV29-1, with a weak D call TRBD2 (6 bases). Looked up from germline, CDR1 is SQVTM and CDR2 is ANQGSEA. The CDR3 is 12 residues long. V lost 8 bases and J 2 bases, leaving 12 bases between the germline ends. The CDR3 sequence: CSISGQQETQYF. As DNA, the CDR3 is TGCAGCATTAGCGGCCAACAAGAGACCCAGTACTTC. Supplemented by reference TRBV29-1 and TRBJ2-5, the full variable domain reads SAVISQKPSRDICQRGTSLTIQCQVDSQVTMMFWYRQQPGQSLTLIATANQGSEATYESGFVIDKFPISRPNLTFSTLTVSNMSPEDSSIYLCSISGQQETQYFGPGTRLLVL.

The chain employs TRBV18 and TRBJ1-4; tentatively, D is TRBD1 (6 bases). V was clipped by 5 bases and J by 6 bases, with 13 bases between them. Germline V lookup: CDR1 KGHSH, CDR2 LQKENI. The CDR3 has 14 amino acids. Here the CDR3 reads CASSSAQGYEKLFF. The CDR3 bases are TGTGCCAGCTCATCGGCACAGGGATATGAAAAACTGTTTTTT.

J is TRBJ1-6 and V is TRBV6-5; maybe TRBD1 (5 bases). Trimming stripped 5 bases from V and 10 bases from J, with 18 bases between. Germline CDR1 MNHEY, CDR2 SVGAGI. This CDR3 spans 15 amino acids. The CDR3 bases are TGTGCCAGCAGTACCGACATGGGGGTAGGATCACCCCTCCACTTT. This sequence encodes CASSTDMGVGSPLHF.

The chain joins TRBV28 to TRBJ1-4; TRBD1 might be the D (5 bases). V was shortened by 8 bases and J by 6 bases, with 16 bases between the two germline ends. This CDR3 has 14 amino acids. Looked up from germline, CDR1 is MDHEN and CDR2 is SYDVKM. The CDR3 DNA follows: TGTGCCAGCCGCCCGGGGGGAAAAGATGAAAAACTGTTTTTT. This sequence encodes CASRPGGKDEKLFF.

There are a few counts of this clone. The V gene is TRBV3-1 (or the pseudogene TRBV3-2), the J gene TRBJ2-3, with 12 positions matching TRBD2. The CDR3 has 17 amino acids. Germline loops: CDR1 LGHDT, CDR2 YNNKEL (reference sequence). The V and J ends lost 4 bases and 0 bases, in that order; junction bases with no gene match: 5. CDR3 protein: CASSPPLAGGSTDTQYF. CDR3 nucleotides: TGTGCCAGCAGCCCTCCCCTAGCGGGGGGGAGCACAGATACGCAGTATTTT.

This clone was counted a few times. The J gene is TRBJ1-3, the V gene TRBV3-1 (or the pseudogene TRBV3-2); tentatively, D is TRBD1 (6 bases). V lost 7 bases and J lost 2, with 12 bases in between. The CDR3 has 14 residues. CDR1 LGHDT and CDR2 YNNKEL come from the germline V gene (reference sequence). The CDR3 coding sequence is TGTGCCAGCAAAGAGGGGGTGACTGGAAACACCATATATTTT. Residues: CASKEGVTGNTIYF.

This clone was found once. This chain uses TRBV3-1 (or the pseudogene TRBV3-2) with TRBJ2-3; TRBD2 matches at 10 bases. V lost 3 bases and J lost 5; bases outside the gene matches: 2. The length of the CDR3 is 14 residues. The germline V gene has CDR1 LGHDT and CDR2 YNNKEL (reference sequence). The CDR3 DNA is TGTGCCAGCAGCCAGAGACTAGCGGGAGATACGCAGTATTTT. Its protein is CASSQRLAGDTQYF.

The chain employs TRBV5-6 and TRBJ2-5; tentative D call: TRBD2 (6 bases). The V gene lost 6 bases and the J gene lost 4 bases, with 16 bases spanning the gap. This CDR3 region has 14 residues. Germline V CDR1 and CDR2: SGHDT, YYEEEE. CDR3 residues: CASNSRREGETQYF. The CDR3 nucleotides read TGTGCCAGCAATTCCAGGCGGGAAGGAGAGACCCAGTACTTC.

The chain employs TRBV5-1 and TRBJ2-5; 8 positions match TRBD2. Trimming took 1 base from V and 5 from J; bases not matched to a gene: 10. The CDR3 extends over 16 amino acids. Germline V gene lookup returns CDR1 SGHRS and CDR2 YFSETQ. This CDR3 reads CASSLLPAGGLETQYF. In DNA form, the CDR3 reads TGCGCCAGCAGCTTGCTCCCGGCGGGAGGTTTGGAGACCCAGTACTTC.

The V and J genes are TRBV5-1 and TRBJ2-1; no definite D call. This CDR3 has 16 amino acids. In germline, CDR1 is SGHRS, CDR2 YFSETQ. With 0 bases removed from V and 2 bases from J, the gap between germline ends came to 12 bases. The CDR3: CASSLAVRRPYNEQFF. For the CDR3, the DNA is TGCGCCAGCAGCTTGGCCGTCAGGCGCCCCTACAATGAGCAGTTCTTC.

This clone was observed a handful of times. The V and J genes are TRBV10-1 and TRBJ2-1; D is unresolved. CDR1 is WNHNN and CDR2 is SYGVQD in the germline V gene (reference sequence). V was clipped by 4 bases and J by 5 bases, with 12 bases between them. CDR3 size: 14 residues. The CDR3 DNA follows: TGCGCCAGCAGTGGGCTGTGGGCCAACAATGAGCAGTTCTTC. Translation: CASSGLWANNEQFF.

In this sample, this clone is medium-sized (0.01 to 0.1%). The chain carries TRBV11-2 and TRBJ2-7, with 15 bases lining up with TRBD2. The CDR3 length is 17 residues. Looked up from germline, CDR1 is SGHAT and CDR2 is FQNNGV. Trimming at V came to 5 bases and at J to 4 bases, leaving 9 bases not matched to a gene. In DNA, the CDR3 is TGTGCCAGCAGCCCACGAAGTGGACTAGCGGGGGGGTACGAGCAGTACTTC. It specifies CASSPRSGLAGGYEQYF. Using reference TRBV11-2 and TRBJ2-7 for the parts outside the CDR3, the full variable domain is EAGVAQSPRYKIIEKRQSVAFWCNPISGHATLYWYQQILGQGPKLLIQFQNNGVVDDSQLPKDRFSAERLKGVDSTLKIQPAKLEDSAVYLCASSPRSGLAGGYEQYFGPGTRLTVT.

The chain uses TRBV29-1 and TRBJ1-5; 7 bases map to TRBD1. There are 13 residues in the CDR3. The ends lost 6 bases at V and 4 bases at J; junction bases unmatched: 6. The germline gives CDR1 SQVTM, CDR2 ANQGSEA. The CDR3 region has the DNA TGCAGCGTAGCGACAGGGAGTAATCAGCCCCAGCATTTT. Residues: CSVATGSNQPQHF.

This clone was observed a handful of times. V and J are TRBV6-1 and TRBJ1-1; no firm D call. The V and J ends lost 2 bases and 5 bases respectively, with 9 bases between them. The CDR3 length is 13 residues. CDR1 and CDR2 from the germline V gene are MNHNS and SASEGT. Written as DNA, the CDR3 is TGTGCCAGCAGTGAAACCCTGGGGACTGAAGCTTTCTTT. Its translation is CASSETLGTEAFF.

The rearrangement uses TRBV19 and TRBJ2-5; 9 nucleotides align to TRBD2. The CDR3 totals 15 residues. The germline CDR1 and CDR2 sequences are LNHDA and SQIVND (reference sequence). After removal of 3 bases from V and 5 bases from J, the junction contained 7 bases not matched to a gene. In nucleotides, the CDR3 is TGTGCCAGTAGTATGAGGCTAGCGGGGACCGAGACCCAGTACTTC. Its protein product is CASSMRLAGTETQYF.

CDR3 region: CASRTYSGGPETQYF. In DNA form, the CDR3 reads TGTGCCAGCAGGACGTATAGCGGGGGGCCGGAGACCCAGTACTTC. This sequence joins TRBV3-1 (or the pseudogene TRBV3-2) and TRBJ2-5; TRBD2 aligns across 10 bases. CDR3 length: 15 amino acids. The V gene's germline CDR1 is LGHDT and CDR2 YNNKEL (reference sequence). V gave up 6 bases and J gave up 5 bases; unmatched junction bases: 9.

This clone occurred a few times. The chain combines TRBV27 with TRBJ1-5; D call uncertain. V was pared by 5 bases and J by 0 bases, with 14 bases between. Per germline, CDR1 MNHEY and CDR2 SMNVEV (reference sequence). This CDR3 has 16 residues. The DNA for the CDR3 is TGTGCCAGCAGTCCCGTAGGACGGTTTAGCAATCAGCCCCAGCATTTT. Translation gives CASSPVGRFSNQPQHF.